The present T cell receptor beta chain was sequenced within a study of blood T cell repertoires in COVID-19. Study overall: Collection of acute and convalescent COVID-19 samples took place in the United States, Italy and Spain. PBMCs, B-cell-depleted T cells, or T cells provided the cDNA or gDNA that made up the material.

Recruited during active infection, patients (from Seattle) were subsequently followed longitudinally. Methods used by the authors: Estimation of nucleated cell counts was performed using reference gene primer amplification. The data were produced by immunoSEQ multiplex PCR, yet TCRdb's version contains in-frame clones alone and is incomplete. That table gives V, J and clone size, and the DNA gave D and trimming. The repertoire holds 150,000 to 170,000 clones, 83% seen once, with around 10% in the top ten. Germline-derived CDR1 and CDR2 are MNHNS and SASEGT. CDR3 size: 16 residues. V lost 2 bases to trimming and J lost 4 bases; unmatched junction nucleotides: 9.

Sequenced: peripheral blood. The receptor was isolated from a woman aged 60-70 years with COVID-19, enrolled during active disease. This chain links TRBV6-1 with TRBJ1-1; 8 bases map to TRBD1. CDR3 sequence (DNA): TGTGCCAGCAGTGAATCCGGTGGGACAGGAGGCACTGAAGCTTTCTTT. It yields the protein CASSESGGTGGTEAFF.